The source of this T cell receptor beta chain is a study of shared clonotypes between healthy human individuals. Looking at the study overall: In total, the donors were a couple of women and three men aged 18 to 49.

This clone was detected only a few times. The CDR3 length is 16 residues. The V segment lost 1 base and the J segment 0 bases; nucleotides outside the gene matches: 4. The germline CDR1 and CDR2 sequences are SQVTM and ANQGSEA. Donors, healthy HIV-negative adults, lacked recent acute infections or vaccinations. PCR replicates performed on unsorted PBMC used roughly 320 ng DNA, 28,000 or so T cell genomes. In the authors' workflow: ImmunoSEQ gave junction-only sequences without quality scores, so filtering differed. Clones were sequenced by immunoSEQ multiplex PCR, and TCRdb holds only the in-frame ones, with some missing. The D gene and trimming were derived from the DNA, and the V and J assignments and clone size from that table. This sample has fewer than 600,000 clones, with roughly three quarters found just once.

This chain uses TRBV29-1 with TRBJ2-3; 10 nucleotides agree with TRBD2. This TCR derives from a woman between 40 and 55 years old in good health. Some clones in this sample may be carry-over from other donors' samples. Sequencing was done on a sample of PBMCs. The DNA of the CDR3 is TGCAGCGTTGAAGGTACTAGCGGGATAAGCACAGATACGCAGTATTTT. Amino acids: CSVEGTSGISTDTQYF.